The 14 T cell receptor beta chains reported below all come from one sample, sequenced in a study of blood T cell repertoires in COVID-19. Measured with immunoSEQ multiplex PCR; TCRdb has only the in-frame clones, and not every one. Of a few hundred thousand clones listed, 70% to 85% are singletons. The sequencing sample was made of PBMCs or T cells enriched from blood (not recorded which). All receptors derive from a man in his forties who had recovered from COVID-19.

This rearrangement joins TRBV5-4 to TRBJ1-2; no reliable D call. This CDR3 has 14 amino acids. With 1 base removed from V and 2 bases from J, the gap between germline ends came to 9 bases. CDR1 is SGHNT, CDR2 YYREEE, per germline (reference sequence). This chain's CDR3 is CASSLLGLNYGYTF. The CDR3 coding sequence is TGTGCCAGCAGCTTGCTAGGACTCAACTATGGCTACACCTTC. The full variable domain, in which reference TRBV5-4 and TRBJ1-2 provide the parts outside the CDR3, is ETGVTQSPTHLIKTRGQQVTLRCSSQSGHNTVSWYQQALGQGPQFIFQYYREEENGRGNFPPRFSGLQFPNYSSELNVNALELDDSALYLCASSLLGLNYGYTFGSGTRLTVV.

This clone was picked up a small number of times. The V gene is TRBV4-1, the J gene TRBJ1-3; possibly TRBD1 for D (5 bases). Germline V gives CDR1 MGHRA, CDR2 YSYEKL. The CDR3 has 15 amino acids. V was pared by 0 bases and J by 5 bases, with 11 bases between. The CDR3 DNA reads TGCGCCAGCAGCCAAGACGACAGAACGCGAAACACCATATATTTT. Translating it yields CASSQDDRTRNTIYF.

The V and J genes are TRBV2 and TRBJ1-6, with D tentatively TRBD1 (6 bases). V was trimmed by 5 bases and J by 8 bases, leaving 25 bases between them. The CDR3 consists of 18 residues. In germline, CDR1 is SNHLY, CDR2 FYNNEI. In DNA, the CDR3 is TGTGCCAGCAGTCCTCGACAGGTGAAGGGTCCGGGTGATTCACCCCTCCACTTT. It is translated as CASSPRQVKGPGDSPLHF.

The chain couples TRBV9 to TRBJ1-2; 7 bases are shared with TRBD1. The V gene end was trimmed by 2 bases and the J gene end by 4 bases; junction bases not matched to a gene: 8. CDR3 length: 15 amino acids. Germline V gene data show CDR1 as SGDLS and CDR2 as YYNGEE. Here the CDR3 DNA reads TGTGCCAGCAGCGTCCAGACGGGACAGTTCTATGGCTACACCTTC. Amino acids: CASSVQTGQFYGYTF.

The V and J genes are TRBV6-5 and TRBJ1-2; TRBD1 aligns across 9 bases. The CDR3 is 14 residues long. The trim removed 6 bases at V and 3 bases at J, leaving 5 bases unmatched. Germline CDR1 MNHEY, CDR2 SVGAGI. This CDR3 reads CASRGTGRYYGYTF. The CDR3 nucleotides are TGTGCCAGCAGGGGGACAGGGAGGTACTATGGCTACACCTTC.

The rearrangement links TRBV7-8 to TRBJ1-2, with D unresolved. The CDR3 covers 15 residues. Per germline, CDR1 SGHVS and CDR2 FQNEAQ. Between the trimmed V and J ends, which lost 1 base and 4 bases, there was a span of 13 bases. CDR3 DNA: TGTGCCAGCAGCTTAGGAGTACTCACGTCCTATGGCTACACCTTC. Translation gives CASSLGVLTSYGYTF.

V is TRBV24-1 and J is TRBJ1-5; 8 bases are shared with TRBD1. Looked up from germline, CDR1 is KGHDR and CDR2 is SFDVKD. The CDR3 has 17 amino acids. V was clipped by 4 bases and J by 1 base; unmatched bases: 8. The CDR3 DNA sequence: TGTGCCACCAGTGAGCACGACAGGGGCGGAAGCAATCAGCCCCAGCATTTT. Its protein is CATSEHDRGGSNQPQHF.

V gene TRBV10-3 combines with J gene TRBJ1-5, with D hard to call. V was pared by 2 bases and J by 6 bases, with 8 bases between. Germline CDR1 is ENHRY and CDR2 is SYGVKD. The CDR3 extends over 13 amino acids. This CDR3 is CAISEGPGQPQHF. CDR3 DNA sequence: TGTGCCATCAGTGAGGGGCCAGGTCAGCCCCAGCATTTT.

This chain joins TRBV5-6 and TRBJ2-7, with a weak D call TRBD2 (6 bases). The CDR3 has 16 residues. CDR1 is SGHDT and CDR2 is YYEEEE in the germline V gene. The V gene lost 2 bases and the J gene lost 0 bases, with 15 bases spanning the gap. CDR3 amino acids: CASSLSGTYSSYEQYF. The CDR3 DNA is TGTGCCAGCAGCTTATCCGGGACTTATAGCTCCTACGAGCAGTACTTC. Full variable domain (remainder filled in from reference TRBV5-6 and TRBJ2-7): DAGVTQSPTHLIKTRGQQVTLRCSPKSGHDTVSWYQQALGQGPQFIFQYYEEEERQRGNFPDRFSGHQFPNYSSELNVNALLLGDSALYLCASSLSGTYSSYEQYFGPGTRLTVT.

V usage is TRBV28 and J usage is TRBJ1-1; D is ambiguous. V lost 2 bases and J 1 base, leaving 20 bases between the germline ends. This CDR3 is built from 18 residues. Germline CDR1 MDHEN, CDR2 SYDVKM. CDR3 loop: CASSLAPGRGVGNTEAFF. Here the CDR3 DNA reads TGTGCCAGCAGTTTAGCCCCGGGTCGGGGTGTTGGGAACACTGAAGCTTTCTTT. Full variable domain (remainder filled in from reference TRBV28 and TRBJ1-1): DVKVTQSSRYLVKRTGEKVFLECVQDMDHENMFWYRQDPGLGLRLIYFSYDVKMKEKGDIPEGYSVSREKKERFSLILESASTNQTSMYLCASSLAPGRGVGNTEAFFGQGTRLTVV.

The chain recombines TRBV9 with TRBJ2-5, with D perhaps matching TRBD1 (5 bases). V lost 4 bases, J lost 5 bases, and 15 bases lay in between. The CDR3 has 14 amino acids. Per the germline V gene, CDR1 is SGDLS and CDR2 is YYNGEE. Here the CDR3 reads CASSPRQGRETQYF. The CDR3 DNA follows: TGTGCCAGCAGCCCCCGTCAGGGAAGGGAGACCCAGTACTTC.

The V call is TRBV14, the J call TRBJ1-3; D is uncertain. CDR3 length: 15 residues. Germline V CDR1 and CDR2: SGHDN, FVKESK. V was cut by 4 bases and J by 1 base, with 11 bases left in between. The CDR3 sequence is CASSRQTVSGNTIYF. The CDR3 DNA follows: TGTGCCAGCAGCCGGCAAACAGTTTCTGGAAACACCATATATTTT. The complete variable domain, with remaining parts taken from reference TRBV14 and TRBJ1-3, reads EAGVTQFPSHSVIEKGQTVTLRCDPISGHDNLYWYRRVMGKEIKFLLHFVKESKQDESGMPNNRFLAERTGGTYSTLKVQPAELEDSGVYFCASSRQTVSGNTIYFGEGSWLTVV.

This clone was seen a single time. The chain uses TRBV5-1 and TRBJ1-4; unclear D gene. V was cut by 2 bases and J by 8 bases, with 13 bases left in between. Germline V gives CDR1 SGHRS, CDR2 YFSETQ. The CDR3 is 14 residues long. The CDR3 loop is CASSFSGESEKLFF. The CDR3 nucleotides are TGCGCCAGCAGCTTTAGCGGGGAGAGCGAAAAACTGTTTTTT.

This sequence joins TRBV2 and TRBJ2-3, with 10 bases fitting TRBD2. Germline CDR1 is SNHLY and CDR2 is FYNNEI. This CDR3 region has 19 residues. J was trimmed by 2 bases and V by 7 bases; bases with no gene match: 18. The CDR3 bases are TGTGCCAGCATTCCGCGGCTAGCGGGAGAGAGGGACGACACAGATACGCAGTATTTT. Amino acid sequence: CASIPRLAGERDDTDTQYF.